The 15 T cell receptor beta chains below were found in one sample sequenced in a study of identical twins. TCRdb reanalysed the 5' RACE reads using MiXCR and keeps one entry per CDR3 protein. The sample lists roughly 250,000 distinct CDR3 sequences; about 14% were seen once. Source material: memory (CD45RO+) T cells sorted from blood. The receptors come from a woman under 30 in good health.

CDR3 coding DNA: TGTGCCAGCAGACCCCCGGGACTAGCGGGAGGTTACAATGAGCAGTTCTTC. The encoded protein is CASRPPGLAGGYNEQFF. V usage is TRBV7-2 and J usage is TRBJ2-1; TRBD2 agrees at 15 bases. CDR1 is SGHTA, CDR2 FQGNSA, per germline. This CDR3 region has 17 residues. Trimming at V came to 6 bases and at J to 4 bases, leaving 7 bases not matched to a gene. Full variable domain (remainder filled in from reference TRBV7-2 and TRBJ2-1): GAGVSQSPSNKVTEKGKDVELRCDPISGHTALYWYRQSLGQGLEFLIYFQGNSAPDKSGLPSDRFSAERTGGSVSTLTIQRTQQEDSAVYLCASRPPGLAGGYNEQFFGPGTRLTVL.

There are many counts of this clonotype. The V call is TRBV12-3 or TRBV12-4, the J call TRBJ1-1; 8 bases align to TRBD1. The CDR3 spans 15 residues. V lost 5 bases to trimming and J lost 6 bases; unmatched junction nucleotides: 11. The CDR3, as DNA: TGTGCCAGCAGTAAAGACCGGGACAGGTCCCCTGAAGCTTTCTTT. Its protein product is CASSKDRDRSPEAFF.

This clonotype was counted a few times. The V gene is TRBV5-1, the J gene TRBJ2-1, with D perhaps matching TRBD2 (6 bases). The CDR3 is 14 residues long. Trimming removed 3 bases from V and 3 bases from J, with 10 bases in between. Germline V lookup: CDR1 SGHRS, CDR2 YFSETQ. The DNA of the CDR3 is TGCGCCAGCAGCTGGGGGGATCACTACAATGAGCAGTTCTTC. This gives the protein CASSWGDHYNEQFF.

This chain uses TRBV7-2 with TRBJ2-7, with a possible D match to TRBD2 (5 bases). The CDR3 length is 14 residues. The V gene's germline CDR1 is SGHTA and CDR2 FQGNSA. V was clipped by 6 bases and J by 0 bases, with 12 bases between them. The CDR3 coding sequence is TGTGCCAGCAGTAAGACGGGAATCTCCTACGAGCAGTACTTC. Translated, it gives CASSKTGISYEQYF.

This clonotype appeared many times. The chain employs TRBV11-2 and TRBJ2-7, with 8 bases identical to TRBD2. The CDR3 covers 17 residues. Germline V gene data show CDR1 as SGHAT and CDR2 as FQNNGV. J was trimmed by 0 bases and V by 5 bases; bases with no gene match: 12. Here the CDR3 DNA reads TGTGCCAGCAGCCCAAATTTTGGGACTAGGAGCTCCTACGAGCAGTACTTC. Amino acids: CASSPNFGTRSSYEQYF.

This clonotype turned up a few times. V is TRBV12-3 or TRBV12-4 and J is TRBJ1-1; no clear D gene. This CDR3 has 15 amino acids. The V end lost 0 bases, the J end lost 1 base, and 9 bases lay between the germline ends. The CDR3, as DNA: TGTGCCAGCAGTTTAGCGCGACCGCAGAACACTGAAGCTTTCTTT. Protein: CASSLARPQNTEAFF.

This clonotype was detected ten times or more. The chain links TRBV24-1 to TRBJ1-2, with a weak D call TRBD1 (5 bases). Deletions cut 6 bases from V and 8 bases from J, with 15 bases between. CDR3 size: 13 residues. Germline V gene data show CDR1 as KGHDR and CDR2 as SFDVKD. CDR3 in amino acids: CATSRLGGEGYTF. In DNA form, the CDR3 reads TGTGCCACCAGTAGACTGGGAGGGGAAGGCTACACCTTC.

This clonotype was seen a handful of times. The V and J genes are TRBV4-1 and TRBJ2-3; D is ambiguous. The CDR3 has 16 amino acids. Between the trimmed V and J ends, which lost 0 bases and 0 bases, there was a span of 10 bases. Germline CDR1 reads MGHRA; CDR2 reads YSYEKL. This CDR3 reads CASSQDFYLSTDTQYF. The CDR3 DNA reads as TGCGCCAGCAGCCAAGACTTCTATCTTAGCACAGATACGCAGTATTTT.

The rearrangement joins TRBV10-2 to TRBJ1-1; 9 positions agree with TRBD1. V lost 5 bases to trimming and J lost 7 bases; unmatched junction nucleotides: 11. The germline gives CDR1 WSHSY, CDR2 SAAADI. This CDR3 contains 15 residues. Here the CDR3 DNA reads TGCGCCAGCAGTAAACAAGGACAGGGGCGAGTTGAAGCTTTCTTT. Amino acid sequence: CASSKQGQGRVEAFF.

In this sample, this clonotype turned up a few times. The chain couples TRBV20-1 to TRBJ2-3, with TRBD2 matching 9 bases. The CDR3 is 15 amino acids. V lost 3 bases and J lost 6; bases outside the gene matches: 10. Germline-derived CDR1 and CDR2 are DFQATT and SNEGSKA (reference sequence). The CDR3 bases are TGCAGTGCTAGTCCGAGCGGGAGGCCCTCTGATACGCAGTATTTT. This encodes CSASPSGRPSDTQYF.

This clonotype has at least ten counts. The chain is built from TRBV20-1 and TRBJ1-1; D unresolved. The CDR3 contains 13 residues. CDR1 and CDR2 (germline): DFQATT, SNEGSKA (reference sequence). V was pared by 2 bases and J by 0 bases, with 7 bases between. The CDR3 DNA reads TGCAGTGCTAGAATAAACTTGAACACTGAAGCTTTCTTT. This encodes CSARINLNTEAFF.

The genes are TRBV3-1 and TRBJ2-1; D possibly corresponds to TRBD1 (5 bases). Trimming left V 3 bases short and J 10 bases short, with 10 bases between. This CDR3 has 12 amino acids. CDR1 LGHDT and CDR2 YNNKEL come from the germline V gene (reference sequence). Here the CDR3 reads CASSQTEGEQFF. DNA for the CDR3: TGTGCCAGCAGCCAGACAGAAGGGGAGCAGTTCTTC.

There are a few counts of this clonotype. The chain uses TRBV20-1 and TRBJ2-2; 12 bases match TRBD1. The germline V gene has CDR1 DFQATT and CDR2 SNEGSKA (reference sequence). J was trimmed by 7 bases and V by 1 base; bases with no gene match: 10. This CDR3 is built from 17 residues. This chain's CDR3 is CSARVQPGQGAGGELFF. The CDR3 DNA sequence: TGCAGTGCTAGAGTGCAGCCGGGACAGGGGGCTGGCGGGGAGCTGTTTTTT.

The table lists this clonotype with many counts. This chain uses TRBV5-1 with TRBJ2-3; 8 bases are shared with TRBD2. This CDR3 comprises 14 residues. V was clipped by 2 bases and J by 6 bases; unmatched bases: 5. The V gene's germline CDR1 is SGHRS and CDR2 YFSETQ. CDR3 sequence: CASSLASGSDTQYF. In DNA, the CDR3 is TGCGCCAGCAGCTTAGCCAGCGGGAGTGATACGCAGTATTTT.

This clonotype was observed a few times. The CDR3 DNA is TGTGCCAGCAGCCAAGCCCACGTGGGGCAGTTCTTC. This sequence encodes CASSQAHVGQFF. This sequence joins TRBV3-1 and TRBJ2-1; D not resolved. The CDR3 covers 12 residues. Germline values: CDR1 LGHDT, CDR2 YNNKEL (reference sequence). Trimming shortened V by 1 base and J by 12 bases, and 10 bases separated the two germline ends.